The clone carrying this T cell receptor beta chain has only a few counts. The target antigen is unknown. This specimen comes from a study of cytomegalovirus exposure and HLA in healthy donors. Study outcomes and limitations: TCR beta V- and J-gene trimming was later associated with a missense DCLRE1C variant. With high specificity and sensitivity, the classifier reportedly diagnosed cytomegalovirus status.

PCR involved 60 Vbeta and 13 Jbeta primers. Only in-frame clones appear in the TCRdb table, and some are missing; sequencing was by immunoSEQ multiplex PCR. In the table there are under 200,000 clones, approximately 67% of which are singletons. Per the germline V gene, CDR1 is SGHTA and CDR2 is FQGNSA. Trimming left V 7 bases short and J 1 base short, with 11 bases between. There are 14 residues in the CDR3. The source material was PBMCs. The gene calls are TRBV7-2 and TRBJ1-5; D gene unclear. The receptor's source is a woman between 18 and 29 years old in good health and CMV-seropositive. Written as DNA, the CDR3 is TGTGCCAGCAATACGGAGGGAAGCAATCAGCCCCAGCATTTT. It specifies CASNTEGSNQPQHF. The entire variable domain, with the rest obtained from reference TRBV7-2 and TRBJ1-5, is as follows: GAGVSQSPSNKVTEKGKDVELRCDPISGHTALYWYRQSLGQGLEFLIYFQGNSAPDKSGLPSDRFSAERTGGSVSTLTIQRTQQEDSAVYLCASNTEGSNQPQHFGDGTRLSIL.